What follows are 26 T cell receptor beta chains derived from one specimen sequenced in a study of response to subunit inactivated influenza vaccine. TCRdb independently ran MiXCR on the RT-PCR reads; one entry per CDR3 protein. The sample consists of 500,000 to 650,000 distinct CDR3 sequences, 7.6% of them appearing once. The sequencing here drew on PBMCs from blood, taken 23 months after vaccination. The source of these receptors is a man in his fifties or sixties who received an inactivated influenza vaccine.

In its sample, this clonotype was seen many times. The rearrangement uses TRBV4-2 and TRBJ2-1, with D perhaps TRBD2 (6 bases). The CDR3 contains 15 residues. Trimming left V 4 bases short and J 3 bases short, with 13 bases between. Germline V gene lookup returns CDR1 LGHNA and CDR2 YNFKEQ. The CDR3 here is CASSPPGTRYNEQFF. CDR3 DNA sequence: TGTGCCAGCAGCCCCCCGGGGACTCGCTACAATGAGCAGTTCTTC.

This clonotype appeared a few times. CDR3 DNA sequence: TGCGCCAGCAGCCAGGCCCCGGTCCCTAGGAGTGGGGAGCTGTTTTTT. This sequence encodes CASSQAPVPRSGELFF. The chain uses TRBV4-1 and TRBJ2-2; D is unresolved. Germline-derived CDR1 and CDR2 are MGHRA and YSYEKL. This CDR3 is 16 amino acids long. With 3 bases removed from V and 8 bases from J, the gap between germline ends came to 19 bases.

This clonotype was detected only a few times. The chain joins TRBV12-3 or TRBV12-4 to TRBJ1-5; D remains unclear. The CDR3 runs to 15 residues. The V gene lost 3 bases and the J gene lost 0 bases, with 9 bases spanning the gap. CDR3 bases: TGTGCCAGCAGTTTTAGGGAGGATAGCAATCAGCCCCAGCATTTT. Translated, it gives CASSFREDSNQPQHF.

There are a few counts of this clonotype. This sequence joins TRBV4-3 and TRBJ2-1; 10 bases line up with TRBD2. The CDR3 is made up of 15 amino acids. With V trimmed by 0 bases and J by 9 bases, 5 bases remained unmatched. CDR1 LGHNA and CDR2 YSLEER come from the germline V gene. CDR3 nucleotide sequence: TGCGCCAGCAGCCAAGATTGGAGCGGGGGGGCTGAGCAGTTCTTC. It is translated as CASSQDWSGGAEQFF.

The chain carries TRBV15 and TRBJ1-2; D perhaps matches TRBD1 (5 bases). The germline CDR1 and CDR2 sequences are LNHNV and YYDKDF (reference sequence). The CDR3 covers 13 residues. V lost 5 bases to trimming and J lost 8 bases, with 15 bases between them. CDR3 DNA sequence: TGTGCCACCAGCCGGGGAGGAGGGGACGGCTACACCTTC. It yields the protein CATSRGGGDGYTF.

This chain joins TRBV12-3 or TRBV12-4 and TRBJ2-4, with TRBD2 identical over 9 bases. CDR3 length equals 19 residues. Trimming at V came to 11 bases and at J to 5 bases, leaving 25 bases not matched to a gene. The CDR3 DNA is TGTGCCTTCAGTTTAGCCCCAGGTTGGGGGCGGGAGGGCGAAAACATTCAGTACTTC. It encodes CAFSLAPGWGREGENIQYF.

For this clonotype: A much larger clone lies one base from this, so it may be a read error. CDR3 sequence reads: CASGADSAPTDTQYF. The CDR3 DNA reads TGTGCCAGCGGCGCGGACTCGGCCCCCACAGATACGCAGTATTTT. The rearrangement links TRBV7-2 to TRBJ2-3, with a weak D call TRBD2 (5 bases). V was trimmed by 8 bases and J by 2 bases, leaving 17 bases between them. Germline V gives CDR1 SGHTA, CDR2 FQGNSA. This CDR3 has 15 amino acids.

In this sample, this clonotype turned up a few times. The rearrangement joins TRBV12-3 or TRBV12-4 to TRBJ2-1; TRBD2 is a possible D gene (6 bases). Trimming cost V 6 bases and J 8 bases, with 20 bases left between them. CDR3 length: 15 residues. This CDR3 reads CASSPSGTSIHEQFF. CDR3 DNA sequence: TGTGCCAGCAGCCCATCAGGTACTAGCATCCATGAGCAGTTCTTC.

The chain joins TRBV6-1 to TRBJ1-1, with 9 bases aligning to TRBD1. The CDR3 contains 15 residues. Germline CDR1 and CDR2: MNHNS and SASEGT. Germline trimming cut 6 bases from V and 1 base from J; bases unmatched to any gene: 6. CDR3 residues: CASREQGARNTEAFF. The CDR3 nucleotides read TGTGCCAGCAGGGAACAGGGGGCGCGGAACACTGAAGCTTTCTTT.

This clonotype occurred many times. The chain uses TRBV20-1 and TRBJ1-1; D gene unclear. Germline V gives CDR1 DFQATT, CDR2 SNEGSKA (reference sequence). The length of the CDR3 is 14 residues. Trimming took off 2 bases at V and 0 bases at J, with 10 bases between the two ends. CDR3: CSARQEGMNTEAFF. CDR3 nucleotide sequence: TGCAGTGCTAGACAGGAGGGCATGAACACTGAAGCTTTCTTT.

CDR3 sequence (DNA): TGCAGTGCTATATACATTAGCGCCTCCTACAATGAGCAGTTCTTC. It translates to CSAIYISASYNEQFF. The chain couples TRBV20-1 to TRBJ2-1; a possible D gene is TRBD2 (5 bases). This CDR3 region has 15 residues. Germline V gene data show CDR1 as DFQATT and CDR2 as SNEGSKA (reference sequence). Trimming shortened V by 4 bases and J by 0 bases, and 13 bases separated the two germline ends.

This clonotype was observed a few times. The rearrangement links TRBV20-1 to TRBJ1-1; D is unclear. The CDR3 spans 14 residues. Trimming cost V 1 base and J 2 bases, with 11 bases left between them. Germline loops: CDR1 DFQATT, CDR2 SNEGSKA (reference sequence). CDR3 protein: CSARAAAGNTEAFF. CDR3 DNA sequence: TGCAGTGCTAGAGCCGCTGCGGGTAACACTGAAGCTTTCTTT.

In its sample, this clonotype was seen many times. This chain links TRBV5-1 with TRBJ2-1; TRBD2 aligns across 14 bases. V shed 2 bases, J shed 4 bases, and the junction held 2 bases outside the gene matches. The CDR3 covers 16 residues. Germline CDR1 SGHRS, CDR2 YFSETQ. CDR3 nucleotide sequence: TGCGCCAGCAGCTTCAGGACTAGCGGGGGGTACAATGAGCAGTTCTTC. Its protein is CASSFRTSGGYNEQFF. Complete variable domain (other parts from reference TRBV5-1 and TRBJ2-1): KAGVTQTPRYLIKTRGQQVTLSCSPISGHRSVSWYQQTPGQGLQFLFEYFSETQRNKGNFPGRFSGRQFSNSRSEMNVSTLELGDSALYLCASSFRTSGGYNEQFFGPGTRLTVL.

V gene TRBV12-3 or TRBV12-4 combines with J gene TRBJ2-1; 10 nucleotides agree with TRBD2. Trimming cost V 3 bases and J 6 bases; bases outside gene matches: 8. This CDR3 comprises 16 residues. CDR3 DNA: TGTGCCAGCAGTTTCCGCGGGACTAGCGCAACCAATGAGCAGTTCTTC. Protein product: CASSFRGTSATNEQFF.

V usage is TRBV20-1 and J usage is TRBJ2-2; possibly TRBD1 for D (5 bases). V lost 5 bases, J lost 4 bases, and 11 bases lay in between. CDR1 is DFQATT and CDR2 is SNEGSKA in the germline V gene (reference sequence). This CDR3 has 13 residues. The CDR3 sequence: CSADETVTGELFF. As DNA, the CDR3 is TGCAGTGCTGACGAGACAGTCACCGGGGAGCTGTTTTTT.

The V and J genes are TRBV7-7 and TRBJ2-5, with D unclear. Germline V gene sequence: CDR1 SSHAT, CDR2 FNYEAQ (reference sequence). The CDR3 sequence is 13 residues long. V lost 8 bases and J 4 bases, leaving 14 bases between the germline ends. CDR3 region: CASAGGARETQYF. CDR3 DNA sequence: TGTGCCAGCGCTGGTGGAGCGAGAGAGACCCAGTACTTC.

The chain is built from TRBV5-1 and TRBJ1-4; the D gene is possibly TRBD1 (6 bases). V lost 1 base and J 8 bases, leaving 15 bases between the germline ends. CDR1 and CDR2 (germline): SGHRS, YFSETQ. This CDR3 has 15 residues. CDR3 amino acids: CASSLFKTGSEKLFF. Here the CDR3 DNA reads TGCGCCAGCAGCTTGTTCAAGACAGGCTCGGAAAAACTGTTTTTT.

This clonotype has more than one count but fewer than ten. The chain has TRBV12-3 or TRBV12-4 and TRBJ2-4; D not resolved. V was cut by 6 bases and J by 1 base, with 10 bases left in between. The CDR3 is 14 residues long. This CDR3 reads CASSMLAAKNIQYF. For the CDR3, the DNA is TGTGCCAGCAGCATGCTTGCGGCCAAAAACATTCAGTACTTC.

This clonotype was seen many times. The chain joins TRBV18 to TRBJ2-5; D not certain. From germline, CDR1 is KGHSH and CDR2 LQKENI. Between the trimmed V and J ends, which lost 3 bases and 4 bases, there was a span of 9 bases. The CDR3 runs 13 residues. The CDR3 DNA is TGTGCCAGCTCACCCTCGGGTAGAGAGACCCAGTACTTC. Residues: CASSPSGRETQYF.

This chain connects TRBV7-9 to TRBJ2-1; D may be TRBD1 or TRBD2 (5 bases each). CDR1 is SEHNR and CDR2 is FQNEAQ in the germline V gene (reference sequence). The V end lost 1 base, the J end lost 6 bases, and 10 bases lay between the germline ends. This CDR3 has 14 residues. In DNA form, the CDR3 reads TGTGCCAGCAGCTTAGGAGGGACGGTCAATGAGCAGTTCTTC. Its protein product is CASSLGGTVNEQFF.

This chain uses TRBV9 with TRBJ2-6; D unclear. V was shortened by 1 base and J by 3 bases, with 5 bases between the two germline ends. The CDR3 length is 14 residues. Germline loops: CDR1 SGDLS, CDR2 YYNGEE. The chain's CDR3 is CASSVSIGANVLTF. CDR3 sequence (DNA): TGTGCCAGCAGCGTATCCATTGGGGCCAACGTCCTGACTTTC.

This clonotype was counted only a few times. The rearrangement links TRBV4-3 to TRBJ1-4; tentative D call: TRBD1 (5 bases). Germline assignment: CDR1 LGHNA and CDR2 YSLEER. The CDR3 consists of 18 residues. V lost 1 base and J lost 4, with 19 bases in between. For the CDR3, the DNA is TGCGCCAGCAGCCAAGTATTACGCCCGAGGGGCGGTAATGAAAAACTGTTTTTT. Translated: CASSQVLRPRGGNEKLFF.

This clonotype turned up a few times. The V call is TRBV20-1, the J call TRBJ2-1; the match to TRBD2 covers 9 bases. The CDR3 runs 15 residues. The junction had 6 bases not matched to a gene; V was cut back by 0 bases and J by 6 bases. From germline, CDR1 is DFQATT and CDR2 SNEGSKA (reference sequence). CDR3 sequence reads: CSARDQAGGLNEQFF. Written as DNA, the CDR3 is TGCAGTGCTAGAGATCAAGCGGGAGGTCTCAATGAGCAGTTCTTC.

This clonotype was seen ten or more times. This chain links TRBV12-3 or TRBV12-4 with TRBJ2-1; no firm D call. V was clipped by 5 bases and J by 8 bases, with 13 bases between them. The CDR3 spans 13 residues. CDR3 region: CASSATRPDEQFF. The CDR3 DNA is TGTGCCAGCAGTGCCACCCGTCCGGATGAGCAGTTCTTC.

The chain employs TRBV6-1 and TRBJ2-7, with D tentatively TRBD1 or TRBD2 (7 bases each). Trimming removed 5 bases from V and 6 bases from J, with 14 bases in between. The CDR3 extends over 13 amino acids. Germline V lookup: CDR1 MNHNS, CDR2 SASEGT. CDR3 amino acids: CASSRQGGFEQYF. Written as DNA, the CDR3 is TGTGCCAGCAGTAGACAGGGAGGGTTCGAGCAGTACTTC.

There are many counts of this clonotype. The chain has TRBV10-3 and TRBJ2-1; 10 nucleotides line up with TRBD2. V trimming: 10 bases; J trimming: 5 bases; junction bases outside the gene matches: 5. The germline V gene encodes CDR1 ENHRY and CDR2 SYGVKD. CDR3 length: 13 residues. CDR3 DNA sequence: TGTGCCACCCGGACTAGCGGTGACAATGAGCAGTTCTTC. Its protein is CATRTSGDNEQFF.